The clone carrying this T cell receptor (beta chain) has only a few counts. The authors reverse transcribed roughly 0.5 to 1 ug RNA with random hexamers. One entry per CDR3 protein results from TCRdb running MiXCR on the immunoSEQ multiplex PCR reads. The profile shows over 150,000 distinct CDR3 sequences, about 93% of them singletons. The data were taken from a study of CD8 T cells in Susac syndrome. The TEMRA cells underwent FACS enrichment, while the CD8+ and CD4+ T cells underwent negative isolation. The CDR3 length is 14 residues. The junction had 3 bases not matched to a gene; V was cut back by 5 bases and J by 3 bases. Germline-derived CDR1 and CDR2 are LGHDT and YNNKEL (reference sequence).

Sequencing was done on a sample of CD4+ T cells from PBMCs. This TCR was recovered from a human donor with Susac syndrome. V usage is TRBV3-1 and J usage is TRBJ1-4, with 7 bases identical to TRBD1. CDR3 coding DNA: TGTGCCAGCAGCTCCGGGACAGCTAATGAAAAACTGTTTTTT. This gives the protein CASSSGTANEKLFF.